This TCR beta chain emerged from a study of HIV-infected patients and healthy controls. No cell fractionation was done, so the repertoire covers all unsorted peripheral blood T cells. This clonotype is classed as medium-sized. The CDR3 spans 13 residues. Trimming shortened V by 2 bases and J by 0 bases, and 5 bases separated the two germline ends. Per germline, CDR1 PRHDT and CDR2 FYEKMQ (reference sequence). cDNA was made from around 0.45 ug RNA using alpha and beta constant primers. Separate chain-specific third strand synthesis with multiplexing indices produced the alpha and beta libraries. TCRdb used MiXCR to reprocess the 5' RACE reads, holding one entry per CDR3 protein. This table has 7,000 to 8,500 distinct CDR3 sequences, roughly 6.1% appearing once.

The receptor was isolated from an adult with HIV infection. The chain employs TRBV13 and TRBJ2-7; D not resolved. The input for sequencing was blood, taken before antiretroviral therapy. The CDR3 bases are TGTGCCAGCAGCTTACAGAACTCCTACGAGCAGTACTTC. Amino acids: CASSLQNSYEQYF.